In this sample, the clone carrying this TCR beta chain turned up many times. Trimming stripped 4 bases from V and 9 bases from J, with 19 bases between. CDR1 and CDR2 (germline): LGHDT, YNNKEL (reference sequence). This CDR3 has 15 amino acids. This sample stems from a study of T cells in Graves' hyperthyroidism and ophthalmopathy. The source material, RNA transcripts, was used to amplify TCR beta CDR3 regions. A first-round RT-PCR of the TCR CDR3 used the HTBI primer set. TCRdb re-called the multiplex PCR reads through MiXCR, storing one row per CDR3 protein. The sample has 300,000 to 400,000 distinct CDR3 sequences, roughly 21% seen once.

This clonotype was obtained from a woman aged 50 to 60 with Graves' hyperthyroidism. Sequencing was done on a sample of blood. The gene calls are TRBV3-1 and TRBJ2-1, with no clear D. For the CDR3, the DNA is TGTGCCAGCAGCCTTAGCACCGTCAGAATCCGTGAGCAGTTCTTC. Translated, it gives CASSLSTVRIREQFF.